This TCR beta chain was recovered during a study of blood T cell repertoires in COVID-19. In the study overall: The United States, Italy and Spain provided the acute and convalescent COVID-19 samples. Sources were T cells, B-cell-depleted T cells, or PBMCs; the material itself was cDNA or gDNA.

The CDR3 length is 13 residues. Trimming stripped 6 bases from V and 1 base from J, with 9 bases between. The germline CDR1 and CDR2 sequences are SGHNT and YYREEE (reference sequence). Original processing methods: Cell counts per sample came from amplifying reference gene primers. The method was immunoSEQ multiplex PCR; TCRdb's version includes in-frame clones alone and lacks a portion of them. The V and J calls and clone size come from that table; D and trimming were worked out from the DNA. The sample gives about 59,000 clones, about nine tenths of which show up once; approximately 15% is in the top ten.

This chain joins TRBV5-4 and TRBJ2-3; D gene uncertain. The specimen sequenced was peripheral blood. The TCR sequence derives from a man at least 80 years old with acute or convalescent COVID-19. CDR3 DNA: TGTGCCAGCACCCCGCCGGGCACAGATACGCAGTATTTT. This codes for CASTPPGTDTQYF.